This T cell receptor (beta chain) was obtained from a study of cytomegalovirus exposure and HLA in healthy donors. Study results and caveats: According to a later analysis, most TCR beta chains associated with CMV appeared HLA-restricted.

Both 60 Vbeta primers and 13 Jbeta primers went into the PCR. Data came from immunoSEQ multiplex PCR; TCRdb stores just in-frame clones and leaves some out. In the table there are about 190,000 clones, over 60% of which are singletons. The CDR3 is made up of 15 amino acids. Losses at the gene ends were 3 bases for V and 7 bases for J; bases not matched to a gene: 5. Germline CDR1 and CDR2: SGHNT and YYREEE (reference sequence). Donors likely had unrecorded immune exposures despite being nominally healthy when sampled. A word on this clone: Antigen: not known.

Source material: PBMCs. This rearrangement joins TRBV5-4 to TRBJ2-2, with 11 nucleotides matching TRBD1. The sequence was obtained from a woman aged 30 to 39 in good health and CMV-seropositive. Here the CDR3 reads CASSSGTGGIGELFF. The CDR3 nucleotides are TGTGCCAGCAGCTCCGGGACAGGGGGAATCGGGGAGCTGTTTTTT.